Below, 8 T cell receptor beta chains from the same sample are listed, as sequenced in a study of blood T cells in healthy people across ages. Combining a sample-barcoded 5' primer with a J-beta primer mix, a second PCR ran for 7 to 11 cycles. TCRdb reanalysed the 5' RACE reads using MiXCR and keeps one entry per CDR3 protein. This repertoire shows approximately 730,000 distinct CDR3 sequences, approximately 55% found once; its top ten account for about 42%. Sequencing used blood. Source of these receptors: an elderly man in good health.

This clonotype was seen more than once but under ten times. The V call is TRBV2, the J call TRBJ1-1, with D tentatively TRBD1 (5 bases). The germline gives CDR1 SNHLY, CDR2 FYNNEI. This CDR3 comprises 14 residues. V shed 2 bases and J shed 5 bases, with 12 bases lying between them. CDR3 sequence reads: CASSERQGYTEAFF. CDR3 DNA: TGTGCCAGCAGTGAACGGCAGGGTTATACTGAAGCTTTCTTT.

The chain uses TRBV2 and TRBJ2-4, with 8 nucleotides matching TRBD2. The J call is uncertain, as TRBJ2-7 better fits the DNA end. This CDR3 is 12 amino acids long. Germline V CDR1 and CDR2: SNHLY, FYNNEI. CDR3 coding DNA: TGTGCCAGCAGAGCGGGAGTCTCCGAGCAGTACTTC. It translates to CASRAGVSEQYF.

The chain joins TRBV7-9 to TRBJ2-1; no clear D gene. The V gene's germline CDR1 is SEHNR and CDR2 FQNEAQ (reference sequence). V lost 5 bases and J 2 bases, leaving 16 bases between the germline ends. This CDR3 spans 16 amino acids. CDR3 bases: TGTGCCAGCAGCCCCAACCTCGGACCAGCCTACAATGAGCAGTTCTTC. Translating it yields CASSPNLGPAYNEQFF. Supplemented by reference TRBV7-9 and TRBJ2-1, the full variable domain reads DTGVSQNPRHKITKRGQNVTFRCDPISEHNRLYWYRQTLGQGPEFLTYFQNEAQLEKSRLLSDRFSAERPKGSFSTLEIQRTEQGDSAMYLCASSPNLGPAYNEQFFGPGTRLTVL.

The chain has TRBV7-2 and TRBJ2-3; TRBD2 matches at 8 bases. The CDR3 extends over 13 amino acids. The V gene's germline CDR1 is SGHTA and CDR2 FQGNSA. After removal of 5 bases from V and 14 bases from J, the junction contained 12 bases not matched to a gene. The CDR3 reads CTSSPTSGRYAYF. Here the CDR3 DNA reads TGTACCAGCAGCCCCACTAGCGGCAGATACGCGTATTTT.

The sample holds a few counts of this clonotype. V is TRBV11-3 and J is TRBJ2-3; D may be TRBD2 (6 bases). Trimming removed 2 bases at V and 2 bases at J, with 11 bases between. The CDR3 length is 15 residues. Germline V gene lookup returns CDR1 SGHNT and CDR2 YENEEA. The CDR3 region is CASSLFTGVTDTQYF. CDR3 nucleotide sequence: TGTGCCAGCAGCTTATTTACGGGAGTCACAGATACGCAGTATTTT.

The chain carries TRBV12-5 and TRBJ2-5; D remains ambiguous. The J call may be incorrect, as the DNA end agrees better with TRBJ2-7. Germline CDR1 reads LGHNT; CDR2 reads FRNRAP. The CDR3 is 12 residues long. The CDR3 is CASGLSQTEQYF. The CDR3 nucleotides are TGTGCTAGTGGTTTGAGTCAGACCGAGCAGTACTTC.

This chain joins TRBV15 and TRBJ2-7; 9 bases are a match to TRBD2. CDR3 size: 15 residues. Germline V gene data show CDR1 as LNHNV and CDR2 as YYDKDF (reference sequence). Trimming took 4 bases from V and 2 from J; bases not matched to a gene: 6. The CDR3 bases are TGTGCCACCAGCACTGCGGCTAGCGGGACCTACGAGCAGTACTTC. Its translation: CATSTAASGTYEQYF. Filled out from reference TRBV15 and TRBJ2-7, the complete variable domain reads DAMVIQNPRYQVTQFGKPVTLSCSQTLNHNVMYWYQQKSSQAPKLLFHYYDKDFNNEADTPDNFQSRRPNTSFCFLDIRSPGLGDTAMYLCATSTAASGTYEQYFGPGTRLTVT.

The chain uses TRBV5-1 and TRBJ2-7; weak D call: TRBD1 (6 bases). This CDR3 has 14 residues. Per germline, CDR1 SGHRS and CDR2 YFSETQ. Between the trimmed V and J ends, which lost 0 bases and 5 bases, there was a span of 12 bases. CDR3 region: CASSLDRVAHEQYF. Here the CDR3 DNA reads TGCGCCAGCAGCTTGGACAGGGTAGCGCACGAGCAGTACTTC.